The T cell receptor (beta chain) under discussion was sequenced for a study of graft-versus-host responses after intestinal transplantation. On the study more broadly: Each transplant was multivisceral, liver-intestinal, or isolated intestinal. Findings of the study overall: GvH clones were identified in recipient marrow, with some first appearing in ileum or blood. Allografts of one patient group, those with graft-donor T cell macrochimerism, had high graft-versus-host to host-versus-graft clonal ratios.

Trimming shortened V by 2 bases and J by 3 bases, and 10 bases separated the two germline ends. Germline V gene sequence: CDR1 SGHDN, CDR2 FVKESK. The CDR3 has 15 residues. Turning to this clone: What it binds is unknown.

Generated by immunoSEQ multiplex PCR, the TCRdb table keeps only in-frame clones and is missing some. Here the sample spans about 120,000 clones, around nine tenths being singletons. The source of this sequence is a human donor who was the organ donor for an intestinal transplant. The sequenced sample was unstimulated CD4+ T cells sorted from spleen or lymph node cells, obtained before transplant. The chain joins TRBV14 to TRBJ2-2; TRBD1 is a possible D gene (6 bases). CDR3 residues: CASSQFTGYTGELFF. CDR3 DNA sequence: TGTGCCAGCAGCCAATTCACAGGGTACACCGGGGAGCTGTTTTTT.